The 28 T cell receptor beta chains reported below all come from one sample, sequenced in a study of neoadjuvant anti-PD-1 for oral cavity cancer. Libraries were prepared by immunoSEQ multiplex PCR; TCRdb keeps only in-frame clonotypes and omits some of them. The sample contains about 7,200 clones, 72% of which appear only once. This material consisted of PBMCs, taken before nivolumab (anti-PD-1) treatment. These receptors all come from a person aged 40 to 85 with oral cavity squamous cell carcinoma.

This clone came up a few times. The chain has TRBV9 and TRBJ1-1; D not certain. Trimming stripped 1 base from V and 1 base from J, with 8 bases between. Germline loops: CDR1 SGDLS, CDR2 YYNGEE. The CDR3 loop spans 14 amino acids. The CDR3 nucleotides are TGTGCCAGCAGCGTAAGTTCCCAGAACACTGAAGCTTTCTTT. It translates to CASSVSSQNTEAFF.

The CDR3 here is CASSLTGFNEQFF. The CDR3 nucleotides read TGTGCCAGCAGCTTGACAGGGTTCAATGAGCAGTTCTTC. This chain uses TRBV5-4 with TRBJ2-1; weak D call: TRBD1 (6 bases). Germline V lookup: CDR1 SGHNT, CDR2 YYREEE (reference sequence). The CDR3 extends over 13 amino acids. Between the trimmed V and J ends, which lost 1 base and 6 bases, there was a span of 8 bases.

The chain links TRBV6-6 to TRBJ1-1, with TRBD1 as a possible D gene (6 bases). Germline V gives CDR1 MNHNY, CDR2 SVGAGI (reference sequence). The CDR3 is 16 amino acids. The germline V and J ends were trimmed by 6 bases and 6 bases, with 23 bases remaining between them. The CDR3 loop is CASSDRTATRGSEAFF. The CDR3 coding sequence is TGTGCCAGCAGCGACCGGACAGCCACCCGTGGTTCTGAAGCTTTCTTT.

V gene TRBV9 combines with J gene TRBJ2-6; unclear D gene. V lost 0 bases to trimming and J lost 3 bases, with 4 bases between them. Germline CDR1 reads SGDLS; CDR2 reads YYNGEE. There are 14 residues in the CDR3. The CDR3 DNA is TGTGCCAGCAGCGTAGCTGGTGGGGCCAACGTCCTGACTTTC. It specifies CASSVAGGANVLTF.

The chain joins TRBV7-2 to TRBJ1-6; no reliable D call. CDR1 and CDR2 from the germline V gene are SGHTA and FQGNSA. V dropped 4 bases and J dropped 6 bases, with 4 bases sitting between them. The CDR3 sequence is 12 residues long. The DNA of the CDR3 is TGTGCCAGCAGCTCACTTAATTCACCCCTCCACTTT. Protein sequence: CASSSLNSPLHF.

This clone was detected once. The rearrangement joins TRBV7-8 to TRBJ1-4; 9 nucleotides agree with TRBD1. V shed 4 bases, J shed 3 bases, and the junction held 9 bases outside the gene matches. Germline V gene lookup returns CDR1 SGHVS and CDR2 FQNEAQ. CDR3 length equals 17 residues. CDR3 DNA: TGTGCCAGCAGCTCATGGACAGGGGAACCATCTAATGAAAAACTGTTTTTT. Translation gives CASSSWTGEPSNEKLFF.

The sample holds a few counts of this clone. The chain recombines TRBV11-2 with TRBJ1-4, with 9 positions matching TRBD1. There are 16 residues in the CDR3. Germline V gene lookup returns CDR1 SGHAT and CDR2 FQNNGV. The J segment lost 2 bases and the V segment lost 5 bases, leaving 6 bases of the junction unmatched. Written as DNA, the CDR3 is TGTGCCAGCAGCGACAGGGGGAGAAGGACTAATGAAAAACTGTTTTTT. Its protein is CASSDRGRRTNEKLFF.

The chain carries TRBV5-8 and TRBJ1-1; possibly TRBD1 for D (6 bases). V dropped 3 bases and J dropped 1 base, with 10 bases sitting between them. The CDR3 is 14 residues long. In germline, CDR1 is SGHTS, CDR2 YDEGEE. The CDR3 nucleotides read TGTGCCAGCAGCTCGGCCAGGGGGAACACTGAAGCTTTCTTT. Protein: CASSSARGNTEAFF.

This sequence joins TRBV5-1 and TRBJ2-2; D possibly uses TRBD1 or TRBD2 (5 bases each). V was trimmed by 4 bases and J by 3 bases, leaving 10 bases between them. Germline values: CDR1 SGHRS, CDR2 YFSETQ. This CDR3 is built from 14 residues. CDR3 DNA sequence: TGCGCCAGCAGCCCGGGACGGGACACCGGGGAGCTGTTTTTT. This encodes CASSPGRDTGELFF.

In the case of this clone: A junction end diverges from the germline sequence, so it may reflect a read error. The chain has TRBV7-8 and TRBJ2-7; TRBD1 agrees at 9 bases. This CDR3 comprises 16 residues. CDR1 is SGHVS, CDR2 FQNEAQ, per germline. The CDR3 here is CASSLAQLTGGYEQYF. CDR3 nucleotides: TGTGCCAGCAGCCTAGCCCAATTGACAGGGGGCTACGAGCAGTACTTC. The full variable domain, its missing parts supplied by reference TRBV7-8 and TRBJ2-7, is GAGVSQSPRYKVAKRGQDVALRCDPISGHVSLFWYQQALGQGPEFLTYFQNEAQLDKSGLPSDRFFAERPEGSVSTLKIQRTQQEDSAVYLCASSLAQLTGGYEQYFGPGTRLTVT.

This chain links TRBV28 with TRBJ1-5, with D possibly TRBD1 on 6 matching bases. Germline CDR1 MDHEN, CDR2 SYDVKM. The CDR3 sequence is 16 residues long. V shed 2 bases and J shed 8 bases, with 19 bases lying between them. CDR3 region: CASSLPTTGRTEPQHF. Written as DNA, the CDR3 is TGTGCCAGCAGTTTACCCACCACAGGGAGGACGGAGCCCCAGCATTTT.

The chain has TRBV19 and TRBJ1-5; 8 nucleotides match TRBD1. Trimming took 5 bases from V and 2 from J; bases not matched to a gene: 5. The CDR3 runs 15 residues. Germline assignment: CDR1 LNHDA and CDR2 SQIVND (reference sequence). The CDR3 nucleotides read TGTGCCAGTAGTGCGGGACAGGCGGGCAATCAGCCCCAGCATTTT. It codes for CASSAGQAGNQPQHF. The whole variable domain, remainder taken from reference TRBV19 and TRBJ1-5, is DGGITQSPKYLFRKEGQNVTLSCEQNLNHDAMYWYRQDPGQGLRLIYYSQIVNDFQKGDIAEGYSVSREKKESFPLTVTSAQKNPTAFYLCASSAGQAGNQPQHFGDGTRLSIL.

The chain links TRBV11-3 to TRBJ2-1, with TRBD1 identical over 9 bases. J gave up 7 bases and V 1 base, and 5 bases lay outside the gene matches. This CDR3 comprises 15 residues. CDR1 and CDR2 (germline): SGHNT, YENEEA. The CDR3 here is CASSLGDRERNEQFF. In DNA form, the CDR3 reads TGTGCCAGCAGCTTAGGGGACAGGGAAAGAAATGAGCAGTTCTTC.

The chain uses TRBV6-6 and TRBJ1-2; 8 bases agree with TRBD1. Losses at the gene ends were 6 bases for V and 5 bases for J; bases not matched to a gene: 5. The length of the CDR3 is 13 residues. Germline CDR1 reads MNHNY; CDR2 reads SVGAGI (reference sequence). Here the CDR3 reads CASSQTGGYGYTF. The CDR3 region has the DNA TGTGCCAGCAGCCAAACAGGGGGTTATGGCTACACCTTC.

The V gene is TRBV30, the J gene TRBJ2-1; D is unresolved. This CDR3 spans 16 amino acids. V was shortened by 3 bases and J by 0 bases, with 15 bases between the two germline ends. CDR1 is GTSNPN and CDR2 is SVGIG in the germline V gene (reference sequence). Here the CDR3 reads CAWRFSTGSSYNEQFF. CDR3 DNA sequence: TGTGCCTGGAGATTTTCGACGGGCAGCTCCTACAATGAGCAGTTCTTC.

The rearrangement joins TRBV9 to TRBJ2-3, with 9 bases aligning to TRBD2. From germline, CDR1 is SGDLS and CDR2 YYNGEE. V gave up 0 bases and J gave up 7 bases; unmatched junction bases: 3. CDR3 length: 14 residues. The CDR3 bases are TGTGCCAGCAGCGTAGGCGGGGGGGCCTATACGCAGTATTTT. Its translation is CASSVGGGAYTQYF.

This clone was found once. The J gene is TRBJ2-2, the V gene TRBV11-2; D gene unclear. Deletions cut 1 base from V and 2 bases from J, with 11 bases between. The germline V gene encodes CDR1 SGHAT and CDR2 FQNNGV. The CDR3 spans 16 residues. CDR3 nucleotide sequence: TGTGCCAGCAGCTTAGGCGGCACCGGAAACACCGGGGAGCTGTTTTTT. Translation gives CASSLGGTGNTGELFF.

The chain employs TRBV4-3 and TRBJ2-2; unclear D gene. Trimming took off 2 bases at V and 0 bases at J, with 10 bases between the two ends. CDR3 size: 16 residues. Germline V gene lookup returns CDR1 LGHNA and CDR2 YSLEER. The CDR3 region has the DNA TGCGCCAGCAGCCAAAGACACGAAACGAACACCGGGGAGCTGTTTTTT. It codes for CASSQRHETNTGELFF.

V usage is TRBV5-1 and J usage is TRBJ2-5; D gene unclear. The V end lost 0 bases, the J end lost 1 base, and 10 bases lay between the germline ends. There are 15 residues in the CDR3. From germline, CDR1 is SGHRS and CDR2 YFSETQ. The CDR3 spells CASSLGSGLQETQYF. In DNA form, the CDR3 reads TGCGCCAGCAGCTTGGGGTCCGGTCTCCAAGAGACCCAGTACTTC.

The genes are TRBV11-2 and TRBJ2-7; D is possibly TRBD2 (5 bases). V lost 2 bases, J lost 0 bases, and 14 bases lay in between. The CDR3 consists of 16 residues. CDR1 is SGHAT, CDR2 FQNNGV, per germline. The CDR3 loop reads CASSLTFGDSSYEQYF. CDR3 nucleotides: TGTGCCAGCAGCTTAACTTTCGGGGATAGCTCCTACGAGCAGTACTTC.

DNA of the CDR3: TGCGCCAGCAGCTCCCCGGCGCAAGAGACCCAGTACTTC. As protein: CASSSPAQETQYF. The J gene is TRBJ2-5, the V gene TRBV5-1, with unresolved D. From germline, CDR1 is SGHRS and CDR2 YFSETQ. V was cut by 3 bases and J by 2 bases, with 8 bases left in between. This CDR3 has 13 residues.

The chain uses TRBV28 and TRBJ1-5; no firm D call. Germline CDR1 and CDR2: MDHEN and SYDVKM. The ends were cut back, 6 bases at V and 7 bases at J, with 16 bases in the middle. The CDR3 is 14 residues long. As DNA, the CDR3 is TGTGCCAGCAGACATCCGCGTCCGGAACAGCCCCAGCATTTT. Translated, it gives CASRHPRPEQPQHF. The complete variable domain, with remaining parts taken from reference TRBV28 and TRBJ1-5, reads DVKVTQSSRYLVKRTGEKVFLECVQDMDHENMFWYRQDPGLGLRLIYFSYDVKMKEKGDIPEGYSVSREKKERFSLILESASTNQTSMYLCASRHPRPEQPQHFGDGTRLSIL.

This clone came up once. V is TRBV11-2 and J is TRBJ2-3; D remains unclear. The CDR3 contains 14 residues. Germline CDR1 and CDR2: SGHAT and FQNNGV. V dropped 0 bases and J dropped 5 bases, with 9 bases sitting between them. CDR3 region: CASSLDMAGDTQYF. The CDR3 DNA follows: TGTGCCAGCAGCTTAGATATGGCTGGAGATACGCAGTATTTT.

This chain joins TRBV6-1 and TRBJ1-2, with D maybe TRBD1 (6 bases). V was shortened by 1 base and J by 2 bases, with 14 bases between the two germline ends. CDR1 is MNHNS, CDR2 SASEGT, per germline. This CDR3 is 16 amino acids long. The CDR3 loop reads CASSEGGRGGNYGYTF. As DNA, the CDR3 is TGTGCCAGCAGTGAAGGTGGTAGGGGGGGGAACTATGGCTACACCTTC.

This CDR3 is CASSHPQGFAYNEQFF. The CDR3 coding sequence is TGTGCCAGCAGCCACCCACAGGGATTCGCGTACAATGAGCAGTTCTTC. The chain employs TRBV9 and TRBJ2-1; tentatively, D is TRBD1 (6 bases). V lost 4 bases to trimming and J lost 4 bases, with 18 bases between them. Germline lookup yields CDR1 SGDLS and CDR2 YYNGEE. This CDR3 comprises 16 residues.

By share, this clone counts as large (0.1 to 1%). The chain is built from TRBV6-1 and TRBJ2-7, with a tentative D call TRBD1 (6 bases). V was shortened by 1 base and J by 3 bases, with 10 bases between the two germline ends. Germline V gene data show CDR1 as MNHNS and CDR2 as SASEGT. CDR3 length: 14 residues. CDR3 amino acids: CASSEGQEYYEQYF. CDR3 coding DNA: TGTGCCAGCAGTGAAGGACAGGAATACTACGAGCAGTACTTC.

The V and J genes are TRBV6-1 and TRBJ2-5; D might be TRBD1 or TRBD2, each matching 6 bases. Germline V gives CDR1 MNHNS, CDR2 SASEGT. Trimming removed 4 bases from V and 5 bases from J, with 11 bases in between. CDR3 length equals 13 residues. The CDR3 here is CASSGGARETQYF. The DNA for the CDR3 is TGTGCCAGCAGTGGGGGGGCGCGGGAGACCCAGTACTTC.

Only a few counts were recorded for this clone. CDR3 DNA sequence: TGTGCCAGTCTCCTCGACAGGGAGTCCACTGAAGCTTTCTTT. Its protein is CASLLDRESTEAFF. The V call is TRBV19, the J call TRBJ1-1; 7 positions agree with TRBD1. The trim removed 8 bases at V and 4 bases at J, leaving 10 bases unmatched. The V gene's germline CDR1 is LNHDA and CDR2 SQIVND (reference sequence). The CDR3 loop spans 14 amino acids.